There are many counts of the clone carrying this T cell receptor beta chain. The TCRbeta library was prepared with unique molecular identifiers. MiXCR, run by TCRdb on the PCR reads, gives a single entry per CDR3 protein. The sample shows about 240,000 distinct CDR3 sequences, 12% of them seen only once. Trimming took 6 bases from V and 6 from J; bases not matched to a gene: 9. Germline assignment: CDR1 MNHNS and CDR2 SASEGT. The CDR3 contains 15 residues. The data were taken from a study of T-cell reconstitution after alpha-beta-depleted transplantation in children. Sequencing was performed on PBMCs from the stem cell graft donor, taken from the stem cell graft. The chain couples TRBV6-1 to TRBJ2-1, with 9 bases identical to TRBD2. The TCR originated in a human donor who donated a stem cell graft to a child with acute lymphoblastic leukemia. CDR3 in amino acids: CASRTPSGTVNEQFF. CDR3 coding DNA: TGTGCCAGCAGGACTCCTAGCGGGACCGTCAATGAGCAGTTCTTC.